This TCR beta chain comes out of a study of T cell responses to AZD1222 COVID-19 vaccine. CDR1 and CDR2 (germline): SGDLS, YYNGEE. V lost 0 bases and J lost 0, with 9 bases in between. The CDR3 length is 15 residues. Sequencing was performed with immunoSEQ multiplex PCR; in TCRdb, only in-frame clones are kept and a portion is missing. Of 150,000 to 160,000 clones listed, 88% are singletons. Study findings and constraints: The study found Spike-specific TCR breadth and depth rose after two AZD1222 doses.

Points on this clone: Its antigen is undetermined.

The chain carries TRBV9 and TRBJ1-2; D gene ambiguous. Here the sequenced sample was peripheral blood, taken on day 0 of AZD1222 vaccination. The origin of this receptor is an adult in good health. The CDR3 sequence: CASSVGPGANYGYTF. The CDR3 DNA is TGTGCCAGCAGCGTAGGTCCAGGAGCTAACTATGGCTACACCTTC.